This T cell receptor beta chain was recorded in a study of radiotherapy plus CTLA-4 blockade in lung cancer. Only in-frame clones appear in the TCRdb table, and some are missing; sequencing was by immunoSEQ multiplex PCR. The table lists about 85,000 clones, around 88% of them singletons. Focal radiation plus CTLA-4 blockade with ipilimumab was administered to patients who had chemo-refractory metastatic non-small-cell lung cancer. The specimen was peripheral blood, collected from a patient treated with radiotherapy plus ipilimumab. This receptor was identified in a human donor with non-small cell lung cancer who had a partial response to radiotherapy plus ipilimumab.

The CDR3 DNA reads as TGTGCCAGCTCATCGCAGACAGGGGTAAGAAGCAATGATGGCTACACCTTC. Its protein product is CASSSQTGVRSNDGYTF. This chain connects TRBV18 to TRBJ1-2, with 8 nucleotides matching TRBD1. Germline V CDR1 and CDR2: KGHSH, LQKENI. The J segment lost 6 bases and the V segment lost 5 bases, leaving 17 bases of the junction unmatched. The CDR3 consists of 17 residues.